The rows below give T cell receptor beta chains drawn from one sample of a study of blood T cell repertoires in COVID-19. Clones were read by immunoSEQ multiplex PCR, and TCRdb kept only the in-frame ones, dropping some. The repertoire holds roughly 49,000 clones, around 83% seen once, with roughly 6% in the top ten. Sequencing was done on a sample of peripheral blood. These receptors came from a woman older than 75 with acute or convalescent COVID-19. Each CDR3 is given with its conserved first and last residue. D genes are given only for firm matches. Clone size is stated in some rows and not others, as once, few, many or a class when expanded.

J gene: TRBJ1-1
V gene: TRBV11-2
clone size: .
CDR3 length: 14
D gene: .
CDR3 DNA: TGTGCCAGCAGCGCTTGGAGGGAAATCGGTGAAGCTTTCTTT
CDR3 protein: CASSAWREIGEAFF

J gene: TRBJ1-2
V gene: TRBV3-1/TRBV3-2
clone size: .
CDR3 length: 13
D gene: .
CDR3 DNA: TGTGCCAGCAGCCAATCGGGGGTTGGAGGCTACACCTTC
CDR3 protein: CASSQSGVGGYTF

J gene: TRBJ1-1
V gene: TRBV13
clone size: .
CDR3 length: 14
D gene: .
CDR3 DNA: TGTGCCAGCAGCCGTGGTGGGGGGTGGACTGAAGCTTTCTTT
CDR3 protein: CASSRGGGWTEAFF

J gene: TRBJ2-7
V gene: TRBV21-1
clone size: .
CDR3 length: 17
D gene: .
CDR3 DNA: TGTGCCAGCAGCAAATGGAAGCGGGGGGATATTGTCTACGAGCAGTACTTC
CDR3 protein: CASSKWKRGDIVYEQYF

J gene: TRBJ2-7
V gene: TRBV12-2
clone size: .
CDR3 length: 15
D gene: .
CDR3 DNA: TGTGCAAGTCGCCTCACCGGGACAGGGGACTACGAGCAGTACTTC
CDR3 protein: CASRLTGTGDYEQYF

J gene: TRBJ2-7
V gene: TRBV6-5
clone size: .
CDR3 length: 12
D gene: .
CDR3 DNA: TGTGCCAGCAAACAGAGCTCCTACGAGCAGTACTTC
CDR3 protein: CASKQSSYEQYF

J gene: TRBJ1-5
V gene: TRBV7-2
clone size: .
CDR3 length: 15
D gene: .
CDR3 DNA: TGTGCCAGCAGCTTAGCTGGGGGGGCAGGGCAGCCCCAGCATTTT
CDR3 protein: CASSLAGGAGQPQHF

J gene: TRBJ1-2
V gene: TRBV12-3/TRBV12-4
clone size: .
CDR3 length: 11
D gene: .
CDR3 DNA: TGTGCCAGCAGTTTTGGAGACGGCTACACCTTC
CDR3 protein: CASSFGDGYTF

J gene: TRBJ2-5
V gene: TRBV5-1
clone size: .
CDR3 length: 15
D gene: TRBD1
CDR3 DNA: TGCGCCAGCAAGGGACAGGGACGAAATCAAGAGACCCAGTACTTC
CDR3 protein: CASKGQGRNQETQYF

J gene: TRBJ1-6
V gene: TRBV13
clone size: few
CDR3 length: 15
D gene: .
CDR3 DNA: TGTGCCAGCAGCCCCACAGGTAGTACGAATTCACCCCTCCACTTT
CDR3 protein: CASSPTGSTNSPLHF

J gene: TRBJ2-5
V gene: TRBV19
clone size: .
CDR3 length: 15
D gene: .
CDR3 DNA: TGTGCCAGTAGTATAAGCGGCAGGCTCCCAGAGACCCAGTACTTC
CDR3 protein: CASSISGRLPETQYF

J gene: TRBJ1-2
V gene: TRBV3-1/TRBV3-2
clone size: few
CDR3 length: 14
D gene: TRBD1
CDR3 DNA: TGTGCCAGCAGCCAAACTGGACAGGGTTTTGGCTACACCTTC
CDR3 protein: CASSQTGQGFGYTF

J gene: TRBJ1-2
V gene: TRBV12-3/TRBV12-4
clone size: .
CDR3 length: 12
D gene: .
CDR3 DNA: TGTGCCACCAATTTTGGAGGGCCGGGCTACACCTTC
CDR3 protein: CATNFGGPGYTF

J gene: TRBJ2-1
V gene: TRBV4-1
clone size: few
CDR3 length: 15
D gene: TRBD1
CDR3 DNA: TGCGCCAGCAGCCAAGCCCGGGACAGCCACAATGAGCAGTTCTTC
CDR3 protein: CASSQARDSHNEQFF

J gene: TRBJ1-6
V gene: TRBV3-1/TRBV3-2
clone size: .
CDR3 length: 16
D gene: .
CDR3 DNA: TGTGCCAGCAGCCAAGTTCCGGACAGCTATAATTCACCCCTCCACTTT
CDR3 protein: CASSQVPDSYNSPLHF

J gene: TRBJ1-1
V gene: TRBV21-1
clone size: .
CDR3 length: 14
D gene: .
CDR3 DNA: TGTGCCAGCAGCAAAGGCGGCCCGGTCCCTGAAGCTTTCTTT
CDR3 protein: CASSKGGPVPEAFF

J gene: TRBJ2-2
V gene: TRBV2
clone size: .
CDR3 length: 16
D gene: TRBD2
CDR3 DNA: TGTGGCGGGAGTACTAGCGGGGGAATGAACACCGGGGAGCTGTTTTTT
CDR3 protein: CGGSTSGGMNTGELFF

J gene: TRBJ1-4
V gene: TRBV6-5
clone size: .
CDR3 length: 14
D gene: .
CDR3 DNA: TGTGCCAGCAGTTACGGAGGGATGAATGAAAAACTGTTTTTT
CDR3 protein: CASSYGGMNEKLFF

J gene: TRBJ2-7
V gene: TRBV5-6
clone size: .
CDR3 length: 11
D gene: .
CDR3 DNA: TGTGCCAGCAGCCGGGACTACGAGCAGTACTTC
CDR3 protein: CASSRDYEQYF

J gene: TRBJ1-5
V gene: TRBV5-8
clone size: .
CDR3 length: 19
D gene: TRBD1
CDR3 DNA: TGTGCCAGCAGCTTGATCCTGGGGACAGGGCCCCCTAGCAATCAGCCCCAGCATTTT
CDR3 protein: CASSLILGTGPPSNQPQHF

J gene: TRBJ1-4
V gene: TRBV7-9
clone size: .
CDR3 length: 18
D gene: TRBD1
CDR3 DNA: TGTGCCAGCAGCACCACGGGACAGGGGGTCCGTGGGAATGAAAAACTGTTTTTT
CDR3 protein: CASSTTGQGVRGNEKLFF

J gene: TRBJ1-1
V gene: TRBV4-1
clone size: once
CDR3 length: 14
D gene: .
CDR3 DNA: TGCGCCAGCAGCCAAGAACCTGGGAGGACTGAAGCTTTCTTT
CDR3 protein: CASSQEPGRTEAFF

J gene: TRBJ2-7
V gene: TRBV6-5
clone size: .
CDR3 length: 13
D gene: .
CDR3 DNA: TGTGCCAGCAGCCTCCGACTAGCCTACGAGCAGTACTTC
CDR3 protein: CASSLRLAYEQYF

J gene: TRBJ1-4
V gene: TRBV19
clone size: .
CDR3 length: 15
D gene: TRBD1
CDR3 DNA: TGTGCCAGTAGTAGCGACAGGGTCTTTGGTGAAAAACTGTTTTTT
CDR3 protein: CASSSDRVFGEKLFF